Shown below are 27 T cell receptor beta chains from a single sample sequenced in a study of control samples from healthy donors and cancer patients. Assay used: immunoSEQ multiplex PCR; TCRdb lists only in-frame clones, some missing. This repertoire shows some 120,000 clones, about 93% found once; its top ten account for roughly 2.7%. Sample: blood. The receptors originated from a man younger than 35 in good health.

This chain uses TRBV19 with TRBJ1-4; D perhaps matches TRBD1 (6 bases). The germline V gene has CDR1 LNHDA and CDR2 SQIVND (reference sequence). CDR3 size: 18 residues. V dropped 3 bases and J dropped 0 bases, with 17 bases sitting between them. CDR3 sequence reads: CASSMDDADSPTNEKLFF. The DNA of the CDR3 is TGTGCCAGTAGTATGGACGATGCGGACAGCCCAACTAATGAAAAACTGTTTTTT.

V is TRBV30 and J is TRBJ2-1; possibly TRBD2 for D (7 bases). This CDR3 has 12 residues. The V and J ends lost 2 bases and 10 bases respectively, with 12 bases between them. Germline loops: CDR1 GTSNPN, CDR2 SVGIG (reference sequence). CDR3 protein: CAWSTRGAEQFF. The DNA for the CDR3 is TGTGCCTGGAGTACCCGGGGGGCGGAGCAGTTCTTC.

On this clone: Other DNA sequences of this sample code for an identical CDR3. The rearrangement uses TRBV19 and TRBJ2-5; D remains ambiguous. CDR1 is LNHDA and CDR2 is SQIVND in the germline V gene (reference sequence). CDR3 length: 14 amino acids. The V gene lost 1 base and the J gene lost 1 base, with 7 bases spanning the gap. As DNA, the CDR3 is TGTGCCAGTAGTATAGGTGGGTCCCAAGAGACCCAGTACTTC. The encoded protein is CASSIGGSQETQYF. The complete variable domain, with remaining parts taken from reference TRBV19 and TRBJ2-5, reads DGGITQSPKYLFRKEGQNVTLSCEQNLNHDAMYWYRQDPGQGLRLIYYSQIVNDFQKGDIAEGYSVSREKKESFPLTVTSAQKNPTAFYLCASSIGGSQETQYFGPGTRLLVL.

V and J are TRBV28 and TRBJ1-4; D possibly corresponds to TRBD1 (6 bases). Trimming removed 2 bases at V and 6 bases at J, with 13 bases between. This CDR3 comprises 15 residues. Germline V gives CDR1 MDHEN, CDR2 SYDVKM. CDR3 sequence (DNA): TGTGCCAGCAGTTTAGGGGGGGGCTTGGATGAAAAACTGTTTTTT. Its translation: CASSLGGGLDEKLFF. Combining the CDR3 with reference TRBV28 and TRBJ1-4 gives the whole variable domain DVKVTQSSRYLVKRTGEKVFLECVQDMDHENMFWYRQDPGLGLRLIYFSYDVKMKEKGDIPEGYSVSREKKERFSLILESASTNQTSMYLCASSLGGGLDEKLFFGSGTQLSVL.

The J gene is TRBJ1-5, the V gene TRBV28; D possibly corresponds to TRBD1 (5 bases). The CDR3 is 15 residues long. Germline assignment: CDR1 MDHEN and CDR2 SYDVKM. The V end lost 2 bases, the J end lost 5 bases, and 13 bases lay between the germline ends. For the CDR3, the DNA is TGTGCCAGCAGTTTAACGGCCGGGGACGATCAGCCCCAGCATTTT. Protein: CASSLTAGDDQPQHF.

This clone was seen once. The chain employs TRBV10-2 and TRBJ2-1; 10 positions match TRBD2. Germline CDR1 WSHSY, CDR2 SAAADI. Germline trimming cut 4 bases from V and 0 bases from J; bases unmatched to any gene: 6. This CDR3 is built from 17 residues. The DNA of the CDR3 is TGCGCCAGCAGTGTCCTAGCGGGAGCCCCCTCCTACAATGAGCAGTTCTTC. Protein: CASSVLAGAPSYNEQFF.

V and J are TRBV2 and TRBJ1-1, with a possible D match to TRBD1 (6 bases). Trimming cost V 8 bases and J 1 base, with 11 bases left between them. CDR1 and CDR2 (germline): SNHLY, FYNNEI. This CDR3 is built from 13 residues. The CDR3 protein is CASGRDKNTEAFF. DNA of the CDR3: TGTGCCAGCGGTCGGGACAAGAACACTGAAGCTTTCTTT.

The chain carries TRBV4-3 and TRBJ2-2; 7 bases map to TRBD2. From germline, CDR1 is LGHNA and CDR2 YSLEER. The CDR3 has 17 residues. V trimming: 1 base; J trimming: 3 bases; junction bases outside the gene matches: 8. CDR3 sequence: CASSQVGGGPDTGELFF. CDR3 sequence (DNA): TGCGCCAGCAGCCAAGTTGGGGGAGGGCCGGACACCGGGGAGCTGTTTTTT.

The V and J genes are TRBV6-1 and TRBJ1-6; D is uncertain. The V and J ends lost 5 bases and 10 bases respectively, with 12 bases between them. The CDR3 length is 13 residues. Germline lookup yields CDR1 MNHNS and CDR2 SASEGT. Here the CDR3 DNA reads TGTGCCAGCAGTTATGAAGGTCGGTCACCCCTCCACTTT. It specifies CASSYEGRSPLHF.

This rearrangement joins TRBV18 to TRBJ2-1; TRBD2 agrees at 10 bases. Germline V gives CDR1 KGHSH, CDR2 LQKENI. V shed 4 bases, J shed 10 bases, and the junction held 7 bases outside the gene matches. This CDR3 region has 14 residues. The CDR3 DNA is TGTGCCAGCTCACGGAGTCTAGCGGGGGAAGAGCAGTTCTTC. This codes for CASSRSLAGEEQFF.

The V and J genes are TRBV6-1 and TRBJ1-5; 7 bases are a match to TRBD1. Germline V gene lookup returns CDR1 MNHNS and CDR2 SASEGT. The CDR3 is 15 residues long. The J segment lost 4 bases and the V segment lost 1 base, leaving 4 bases of the junction unmatched. The CDR3 DNA reads as TGTGCCAGCAGTGAAGTAGGGACAGATAATCAGCCCCAGCATTTT. Residues: CASSEVGTDNQPQHF.

A single count supports this clone. V and J are TRBV30 and TRBJ1-4, with 11 bases matching TRBD1. Trimming took 3 bases from V and 6 from J; bases not matched to a gene: 6. The CDR3 runs to 15 residues. Germline loops: CDR1 GTSNPN, CDR2 SVGIG (reference sequence). CDR3: CAWRAGDRGDEKLFF. The CDR3 DNA sequence: TGTGCCTGGAGGGCCGGGGACAGGGGGGATGAAAAACTGTTTTTT.

V gene TRBV30 combines with J gene TRBJ1-6, with D possibly matching TRBD1 (5 bases). V lost 5 bases to trimming and J lost 14 bases, with 16 bases between them. The CDR3 loop spans 12 amino acids. The V gene's germline CDR1 is GTSNPN and CDR2 SVGIG (reference sequence). CDR3 in DNA: TGTGCCTGGGGGGGTGTTGGTCAAACCCTCCACTTT. Protein product: CAWGGVGQTLHF.

For the CDR3, the DNA is TGCGCCAGCAGCTTGGGGGGGACTAGCGGTCGCACAGATACGCAGTATTTT. This gives the protein CASSLGGTSGRTDTQYF. V usage is TRBV5-1 and J usage is TRBJ2-3; 11 nucleotides agree with TRBD2. The CDR3 contains 17 residues. V was pared by 0 bases and J by 1 base, with 4 bases of the junction left unmatched. Looked up from germline, CDR1 is SGHRS and CDR2 is YFSETQ. The whole variable domain, remainder taken from reference TRBV5-1 and TRBJ2-3, is KAGVTQTPRYLIKTRGQQVTLSCSPISGHRSVSWYQQTPGQGLQFLFEYFSETQRNKGNFPGRFSGRQFSNSRSEMNVSTLELGDSALYLCASSLGGTSGRTDTQYFGPGTRLTVL.

This clone was seen only once. The chain is built from TRBV20-1 and TRBJ1-5; D not resolved. V was shortened by 5 bases and J by 7 bases, with 6 bases between the two germline ends. CDR3 size: 10 residues. Germline V lookup: CDR1 DFQATT, CDR2 SNEGSKA (reference sequence). The CDR3 is CSAGPQPQHF. For the CDR3, the DNA is TGCAGTGCTGGACCACAGCCCCAGCATTTT.

J is TRBJ1-2 and V is TRBV7-2, with D maybe TRBD1 (6 bases). The V gene lost 5 bases and the J gene lost 6 bases, with 19 bases spanning the gap. Germline V gene data show CDR1 as SGHTA and CDR2 as FQGNSA. CDR3 length equals 15 residues. CDR3 sequence (DNA): TGTGCCAGCAGCAGAGAACAGGGCGGAAGGCATGGCTACACCTTC. It is translated as CASSREQGGRHGYTF.

J is TRBJ1-4 and V is TRBV7-9; D may be TRBD1 (6 bases). V lost 4 bases and J lost 5, with 11 bases in between. The length of the CDR3 is 14 residues. The germline gives CDR1 SEHNR, CDR2 FQNEAQ (reference sequence). CDR3 region: CASSSGTHNEKLFF. The CDR3 coding sequence is TGTGCCAGCAGCTCCGGGACACACAATGAAAAACTGTTTTTT. Variable domain in full (rest from reference TRBV7-9 and TRBJ1-4): DTGVSQNPRHKITKRGQNVTFRCDPISEHNRLYWYRQTLGQGPEFLTYFQNEAQLEKSRLLSDRFSAERPKGSFSTLEIQRTEQGDSAMYLCASSSGTHNEKLFFGSGTQLSVL.

This sequence joins TRBV7-9 and TRBJ1-2, with no clear D. CDR3 size: 12 residues. Looked up from germline, CDR1 is SEHNR and CDR2 is FQNEAQ (reference sequence). V was shortened by 5 bases and J by 1 base, with 5 bases between the two germline ends. CDR3 loop: CASSPHNYGYTF. For the CDR3, the DNA is TGTGCCAGCAGCCCGCATAACTATGGCTACACCTTC.

The chain has TRBV30 and TRBJ1-1; 9 bases line up with TRBD1. The junction had 11 bases not matched to a gene; V was cut back by 2 bases and J by 4 bases. Germline CDR1 is GTSNPN and CDR2 is SVGIG (reference sequence). The CDR3 has 16 residues. This CDR3 reads CAWSSIQGAGATEAFF. As DNA, the CDR3 is TGTGCCTGGAGTTCTATACAGGGGGCGGGGGCCACTGAAGCTTTCTTT.

This clone came up once. The V call is TRBV6-6, the J call TRBJ1-2; 8 bases map to TRBD1. V lost 10 bases, J lost 2 bases, and 9 bases stayed unmatched. The CDR3 totals 14 residues. Germline CDR1 is MNHNY and CDR2 is SVGAGI (reference sequence). The CDR3 reads CATSVRDRNYGYTF. The DNA for the CDR3 is TGTGCCACCTCGGTCCGGGACAGGAACTATGGCTACACCTTC.

The chain recombines TRBV2 with TRBJ2-7; weak D call: TRBD1 (6 bases). Trimming stripped 6 bases from V and 0 bases from J, with 12 bases between. The V gene's germline CDR1 is SNHLY and CDR2 FYNNEI. The CDR3 consists of 14 residues. Here the CDR3 reads CASSMTGSSYEQYF. CDR3 nucleotide sequence: TGTGCCAGCAGCATGACAGGCAGCTCCTACGAGCAGTACTTC.

The chain recombines TRBV7-6 with TRBJ2-7, with 8 bases lining up with TRBD1. The germline V gene encodes CDR1 SGHVS and CDR2 FNYEAQ. With 1 base clipped from V and 6 bases from J, the junction kept 8 bases outside the gene matches. The CDR3 is 15 amino acids. The CDR3 nucleotides read TGTGCCAGCAGCTTAGTTCCGACAGGGGCTAGCGAGCAGTACGTC. Translated: CASSLVPTGASEQYV.

This clone occurred a few times. This rearrangement joins TRBV7-9 to TRBJ1-1, with 12 bases aligning to TRBD1. The V gene end was trimmed by 8 bases and the J gene end by 6 bases; junction bases not matched to a gene: 7. This CDR3 region has 14 residues. Germline V CDR1 and CDR2: SEHNR, FQNEAQ (reference sequence). The CDR3 sequence is CASGGQGARAEAFF. The DNA of the CDR3 is TGTGCCAGCGGGGGACAGGGGGCGCGCGCTGAAGCTTTCTTT.

The V gene is TRBV11-3, the J gene TRBJ2-1, with 11 bases lining up with TRBD2. The V gene end was trimmed by 2 bases and the J gene end by 9 bases; junction bases not matched to a gene: 9. Per the germline V gene, CDR1 is SGHNT and CDR2 is YENEEA. The CDR3 loop spans 16 amino acids. Here the CDR3 reads CASSLWLLAGESEQFF. In DNA, the CDR3 is TGTGCCAGCAGCTTATGGTTACTAGCGGGAGAATCTGAGCAGTTCTTC.

This chain links TRBV28 with TRBJ1-6; TRBD1 agrees at 7 bases. This CDR3 comprises 15 residues. The V and J ends lost 5 bases and 5 bases, in that order; junction bases with no gene match: 6. CDR1 MDHEN and CDR2 SYDVKM come from the germline V gene. The CDR3 region has the DNA TGTGCCAGCAGTGCTTTAGACAGGGATAATTCACCCCTCCACTTT. It yields the protein CASSALDRDNSPLHF.

The chain joins TRBV7-3 to TRBJ1-5; the match to TRBD1 covers 8 bases. V was clipped by 5 bases and J by 1 base; unmatched bases: 4. Germline CDR1 is SGHTA and CDR2 is FQGTGA. The CDR3 sequence is 15 residues long. The CDR3 protein is CASSRGTGSNQPQHF. The CDR3 nucleotides are TGTGCCAGCAGCCGAGGGACAGGCAGCAATCAGCCCCAGCATTTT.

J is TRBJ1-3 and V is TRBV4-2; D unresolved. V lost 0 bases and J 7 bases, leaving 1 base between the germline ends. The CDR3 covers 11 residues. Germline V gives CDR1 LGHNA, CDR2 YNFKEQ. CDR3 loop: CASSQENTIYF. The CDR3 bases are TGTGCCAGCAGCCAAGAGAACACCATATATTTT.